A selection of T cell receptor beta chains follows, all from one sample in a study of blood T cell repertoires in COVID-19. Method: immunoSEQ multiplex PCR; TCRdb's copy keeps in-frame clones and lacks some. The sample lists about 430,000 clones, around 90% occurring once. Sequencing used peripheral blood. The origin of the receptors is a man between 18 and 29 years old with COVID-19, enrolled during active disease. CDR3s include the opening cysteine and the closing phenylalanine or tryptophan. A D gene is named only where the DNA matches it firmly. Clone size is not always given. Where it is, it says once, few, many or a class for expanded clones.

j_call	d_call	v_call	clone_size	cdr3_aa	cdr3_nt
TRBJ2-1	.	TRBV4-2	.	CASSQLDSGEAGEQFF	TGTGCCAGCAGCCAACTTGACAGTGGCGAGGCTGGTGAGCAGTTCTTC
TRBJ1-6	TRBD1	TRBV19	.	CASSSIVGQGFSPLHF	TGTGCCAGTAGTAGTATAGTTGGACAGGGGTTCTCACCCCTCCACTTT
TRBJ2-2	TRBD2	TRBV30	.	CARGLAGIPGELFF	TGTGCTAGGGGACTAGCGGGAATACCCGGGGAGCTGTTTTTT
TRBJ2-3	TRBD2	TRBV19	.	CASSLYAGGLDTQYF	TGTGCCAGTAGTCTGTACGCGGGAGGGCTAGATACGCAGTATTTT
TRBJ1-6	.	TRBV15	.	CATSRGQGGINSPLHF	TGTGCCACCAGCAGAGGGCAAGGGGGAATCAACTCACCCCTCCACTTT
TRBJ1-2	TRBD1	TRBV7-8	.	CASSFAGTGGYGYTF	TGTGCCAGCAGCTTCGCCGGGACAGGGGGCTATGGCTACACCTTC
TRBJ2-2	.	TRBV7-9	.	CASNDRPGQNTGELFF	TGTGCCAGCAACGATCGACCGGGACAGAACACCGGGGAGCTGTTTTTT
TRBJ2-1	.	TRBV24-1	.	CATSDSGRGSYNEQFF	TGTGCCACCAGTGACTCCGGACGGGGCTCCTACAATGAGCAGTTCTTC
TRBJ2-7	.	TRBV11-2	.	CASSLGASYEQYF	TGTGCCAGCAGCTTAGGGGCCTCCTACGAGCAGTACTTC
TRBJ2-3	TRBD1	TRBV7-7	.	CASSPTRGTGSDTQYF	TGTGCTAGCAGCCCCACGCGGGGGACAGGGTCAGATACGCAGTATTTT
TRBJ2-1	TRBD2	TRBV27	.	CASTGLAGVKQFF	TGTGCCAGCACAGGACTAGCGGGAGTTAAGCAGTTCTTC
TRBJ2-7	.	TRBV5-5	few	CASSYTGTEVPYEQYF	TGTGCCAGCAGCTATACCGGGACTGAAGTCCCCTACGAGCAGTACTTC
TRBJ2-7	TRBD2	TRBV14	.	CASSGLALYEQYF	TGTGCCAGCTCGGGACTAGCACTCTACGAGCAGTACTTC
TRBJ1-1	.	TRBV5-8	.	CASSLGESTEAFF	TGTGCCAGCAGCTTGGGAGAGTCCACTGAAGCTTTCTTT
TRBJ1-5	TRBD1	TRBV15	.	CATSRSDRGGNQPQHF	TGTGCCACCAGCAGATCTGACAGGGGTGGCAATCAGCCCCAGCATTTT
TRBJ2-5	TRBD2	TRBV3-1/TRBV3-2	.	CASSHPGLAGSQETQYF	TGTGCCAGCAGCCACCCGGGACTAGCGGGTTCCCAAGAGACCCAGTACTTC
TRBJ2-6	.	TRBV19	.	CASSTNDSPSGANVLTF	TGTGCCAGTAGTACTAATGACAGTCCCTCTGGGGCCAACGTCCTGACTTTC
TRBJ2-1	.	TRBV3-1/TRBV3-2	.	CASSQDSYTINEQFF	TGTGCCAGCAGCCAAGATTCATACACAATCAATGAGCAGTTCTTC
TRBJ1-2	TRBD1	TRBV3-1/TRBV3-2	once	CASSPGQGANYGYTF	TGTGCCAGCAGCCCGGGACAGGGGGCTAACTATGGCTACACCTTC
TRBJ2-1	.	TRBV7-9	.	CASSLDRYNEQFF	TGTGCCAGCAGCTTAGACAGATACAATGAGCAGTTCTTC
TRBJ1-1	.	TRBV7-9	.	CASSLRGDTEAFF	TGTGCCAGCAGCTTACGGGGGGACACTGAAGCTTTCTTT
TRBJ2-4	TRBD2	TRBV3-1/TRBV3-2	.	CASSPRLAERVGSKNIQYF	TGTGCCAGCAGCCCGAGACTAGCGGAGCGAGTGGGATCCAAAAACATTCAGTACTTC
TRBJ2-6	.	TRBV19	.	CASYPRGQSFSGANVLTF	TGTGCCAGCTACCCTCGTGGGCAGTCGTTCTCTGGGGCCAACGTCCTGACTTTC
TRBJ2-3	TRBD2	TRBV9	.	CASRQGLASTDTQYF	TGTGCCAGCAGGCAGGGACTAGCAAGCACAGATACGCAGTATTTT
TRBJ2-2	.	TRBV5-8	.	CASSSQRGIGELFF	TGTGCCAGCAGCTCCCAAAGGGGGATTGGGGAGCTGTTTTTT
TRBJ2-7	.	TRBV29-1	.	CSAHSGWEPYEQYF	TGCAGCGCCCACTCGGGATGGGAGCCGTACGAGCAGTACTTC
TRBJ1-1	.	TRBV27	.	CASSPTLTVNTEAFF	TGTGCCAGCAGTCCCACACTCACAGTGAACACTGAAGCTTTCTTT
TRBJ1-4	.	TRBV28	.	CASSLGGARYEKLFF	TGTGCCAGCAGTTTAGGGGGCGCAAGGTATGAAAAACTGTTTTTT
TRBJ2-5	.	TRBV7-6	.	CASSSLYQETQYF	TGTGCCAGCAGCTCCTTGTACCAAGAGACCCAGTACTTC
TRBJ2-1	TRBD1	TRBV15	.	CATSREQGVYNEQFF	TGTGCCACCAGCAGAGAACAGGGGGTCTACAATGAGCAGTTCTTC
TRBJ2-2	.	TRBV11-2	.	CASSPRTDLNTGELFF	TGTGCCAGCAGCCCGCGGACAGACTTGAACACCGGGGAGCTGTTTTTT
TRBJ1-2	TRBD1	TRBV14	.	CASSHGQGNVYRYGYTF	TGTGCCAGCAGCCACGGACAGGGGAATGTTTACCGCTATGGCTACACCTTC
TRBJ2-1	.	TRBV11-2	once	CASSLGYNNEQFF	TGTGCCAGCAGCTTAGGTTACAATAATGAGCAGTTCTTC
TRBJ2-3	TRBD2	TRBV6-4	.	CASRSQAGGPTDTQYF	TGTGCCAGCAGGTCTCAGGCGGGGGGGCCTACAGATACGCAGTATTTT
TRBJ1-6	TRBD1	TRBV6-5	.	CASREGQANSPLHF	TGTGCCAGCAGAGAGGGACAGGCTAATTCACCCCTCCACTTT
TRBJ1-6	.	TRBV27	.	CASRVGHLNSPLHF	TGTGCCAGCAGGGTGGGACACCTCAATTCACCCCTCCACTTT
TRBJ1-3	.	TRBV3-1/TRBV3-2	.	CASSQRTQISGNTIYF	TGTGCCAGCAGCCAACGCACACAGATATCTGGAAACACCATATATTTT
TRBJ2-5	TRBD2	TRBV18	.	CASSPPSARAGAPGTQYF	TGTGCCAGCTCACCACCCAGCGCGCGAGCGGGGGCCCCGGGGACCCAGTACTTC
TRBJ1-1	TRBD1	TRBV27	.	CASRNPGTGNTEAFF	TGTGCCAGCAGAAATCCCGGGACAGGGAACACTGAAGCTTTCTTT
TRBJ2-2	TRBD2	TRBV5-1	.	CASAAGANTGELFF	TGCGCCAGCGCTGCGGGGGCGAACACCGGGGAGCTGTTTTTT
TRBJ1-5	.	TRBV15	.	CATSRVVTGLRDQPQHF	TGTGCCACCAGCAGAGTCGTCACAGGGTTGAGGGATCAGCCCCAGCATTTT
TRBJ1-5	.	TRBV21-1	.	CASQPEYRGENQPQHF	TGTGCCAGCCAACCGGAATACAGGGGGGAGAATCAGCCCCAGCATTTT
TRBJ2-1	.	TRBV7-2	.	CASTLGLYNEQFF	TGTGCCAGCACTCTGGGACTTTACAATGAGCAGTTCTTC
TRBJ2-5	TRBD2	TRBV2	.	CASSLSGLAKTQYF	TGTGCCAGCAGCTTGTCCGGACTAGCTAAGACCCAGTACTTC
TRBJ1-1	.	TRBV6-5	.	CASSYETGGTEAFF	TGTGCCAGCAGTTACGAGACTGGGGGGACTGAAGCTTTCTTT
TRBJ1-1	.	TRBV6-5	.	CASSLRDSRTEAFF	TGTGCCAGCAGTCTTCGAGACAGCAGAACTGAAGCTTTCTTT
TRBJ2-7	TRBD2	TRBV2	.	CASSGTSGSLGEQYF	TGTGCCAGCAGTGGAACTAGCGGGAGCCTGGGGGAGCAGTACTTC
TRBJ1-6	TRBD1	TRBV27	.	CASKTDRDLAPLHF	TGTGCCAGCAAAACGGACAGGGACTTAGCACCCCTCCACTTT
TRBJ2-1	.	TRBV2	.	CASRGPPEQFF	TGTGCCAGCAGGGGGCCCCCTGAGCAGTTCTTC
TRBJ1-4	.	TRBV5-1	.	CASSLVGAGNEKLFF	TGCGCCAGCAGCTTGGTAGGGGCAGGTAATGAAAAACTGTTTTTT
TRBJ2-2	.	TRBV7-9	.	CASSLVGQITGELFF	TGTGCCAGCAGCTTAGTCGGACAGATCACCGGGGAGCTGTTTTTT
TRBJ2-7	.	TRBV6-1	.	CASSKGAYEQYF	TGTGCCAGCTCGAAGGGAGCCTACGAGCAGTACTTC
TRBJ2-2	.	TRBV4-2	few	CASSQGGGSFTGELFF	TGTGCCAGCAGCCAAGGAGGGGGATCATTCACCGGGGAGCTGTTTTTT
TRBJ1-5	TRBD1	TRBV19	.	CASGDRGPGQPQHF	TGTGCCAGTGGCGACAGGGGGCCTGGTCAGCCCCAGCATTTT
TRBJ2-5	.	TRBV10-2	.	CASAGGSQETQYF	TGCGCCAGTGCCGGAGGGTCCCAAGAGACCCAGTACTTC
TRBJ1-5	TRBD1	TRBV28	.	CASSPARGTGWGSKPQHF	TGTGCCAGCAGTCCCGCCCGCGGGACAGGGTGGGGGTCCAAGCCCCAGCATTTT
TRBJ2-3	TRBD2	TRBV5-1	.	CASSPTSEWTDTQYF	TGCGCCAGCAGCCCGACTAGCGAGTGGACAGATACGCAGTATTTT
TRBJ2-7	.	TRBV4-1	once	CASSQGAGRYEQYF	TGCGCCAGCAGCCAAGGTGCAGGGAGGTACGAGCAGTACTTC
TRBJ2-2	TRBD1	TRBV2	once	CASRQGSNTGELFF	TGTGCCAGCAGACAGGGGTCGAACACCGGGGAGCTGTTTTTT
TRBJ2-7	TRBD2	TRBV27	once	CASSLSSPSSGRAFPYEQYF	TGTGCCAGCAGTTTATCGTCTCCTTCGAGCGGGAGGGCCTTTCCCTACGAGCAGTACTTC